Sequencing of this TCR beta chain was carried out in a study of blood T cell repertoires in COVID-19. Study in general: The analysed material was cDNA or gDNA that came from T cells, B-cell-depleted T cells, or PBMCs.

As originally analysed: The authors estimated nucleated cell counts from reference gene primer amplification. Produced via immunoSEQ multiplex PCR; TCRdb's table is partial and in-frame only. The V and J calls and clone size were taken over from that table, and D and trimming were inferred from the DNA. In the table there are over 120,000 clones, over 75% of which are singletons. The CDR3 is 14 amino acids. V was cut by 7 bases and J by 4 bases, with 14 bases left in between. Germline loops: CDR1 SNHLY, CDR2 FYNNEI. Sequencing was carried out using peripheral blood. The receptor comes from a human donor in a cohort sampled during active COVID-19. This chain uses TRBV2 with TRBJ2-1; D is possibly TRBD1 (6 bases). CDR3 amino acids: CASTPLQGYNEQFF. The CDR3 DNA reads as TGTGCCAGCACCCCCCTACAGGGATACAATGAGCAGTTCTTC.